These 15 T cell receptor beta chains share one sample of origin, sequenced in a study of vaccination effects on CD4 cells after COVID-19. What these receptors recognize is not known. TCRdb's table, derived via immunoSEQ multiplex PCR, lists solely in-frame clones and lacks some. The sample consists of around 69,000 clones, around two thirds of them appearing once. With the ViraFEST assay, the study expanded antigen-specific CD4+ T cells using viral peptide pools, then sequenced them. Subsequent to a culture period of about ten days, CD4+ T cells were isolated. Either the BNT162b2 or mRNA-1273 vaccine was given to participants in two doses. This sample comprised CD4+ T cells from PBMCs cultured with HCoV-229E spike peptides, obtained after COVID-19 vaccination. The receptors come from a human donor who received a COVID-19 vaccine.

In this sample, this clone turned up a few times. The V and J genes are TRBV28 and TRBJ2-3; possible D gene TRBD1, 5 bases. Germline V lookup: CDR1 MDHEN, CDR2 SYDVKM. The CDR3 is 14 amino acids. The V gene lost 7 bases and the J gene lost 1 base, with 12 bases spanning the gap. Here the CDR3 DNA reads TGTGCCAGCATCCCAGGGTCTCGCACAGATACGCAGTATTTT. Protein sequence: CASIPGSRTDTQYF.

The chain links TRBV24-1 to TRBJ2-2, with a possible D match to TRBD2 (6 bases). Germline V gives CDR1 KGHDR, CDR2 SFDVKD. The V gene lost 9 bases and the J gene lost 8 bases, with 9 bases spanning the gap. This CDR3 region has 11 residues. The CDR3 DNA is TGTGCCACCGGCGGGGTGGGGGAGCTGTTTTTT. This translates into CATGGVGELFF.

This rearrangement joins TRBV18 to TRBJ1-5, with 10 nucleotides matching TRBD1. Germline CDR1 and CDR2: KGHSH and LQKENI. The CDR3 runs to 16 residues. V shed 2 bases, J shed 4 bases, and the junction held 5 bases outside the gene matches. The CDR3 DNA sequence: TGTGCCAGCTCACCAAGGGACAGGGGACCTAATCAGCCCCAGCATTTT. Protein: CASSPRDRGPNQPQHF. The whole variable domain, remainder taken from reference TRBV18 and TRBJ1-5, is NAGVMQNPRHLVRRRGQEARLRCSPMKGHSHVYWYRQLPEEGLKFMVYLQKENIIDESGMPKERFSAEFPKEGPSILRIQQVVRGDSAAYFCASSPRDRGPNQPQHFGDGTRLSIL.

The V and J genes are TRBV5-1 and TRBJ2-2; TRBD2 aligns across 10 bases. Per germline, CDR1 SGHRS and CDR2 YFSETQ. V lost 5 bases to trimming and J lost 6 bases; unmatched junction nucleotides: 7. This CDR3 has 15 amino acids. The CDR3 DNA follows: TGCGCCAGCAGACCTAGCGGGGGCGTCTCCGGGGAGCTGTTTTTT. Translating gives CASRPSGGVSGELFF.

Remarks on this clone: Other DNA sequences in this sample translate to the same CDR3. V and J are TRBV5-4 and TRBJ1-2; no reliable D call. The CDR3 is made up of 13 amino acids. Germline values: CDR1 SGHNT, CDR2 YYREEE (reference sequence). Trimming stripped 0 bases from V and 2 bases from J, with 5 bases between. CDR3 DNA sequence: TGTGCCAGCAGCTTGGACCGAAACTATGGCTACACCTTC. This encodes CASSLDRNYGYTF.

This clone has more than one count but fewer than ten. CDR3 coding DNA: TGTGCCAGCAGCCGCTTCAGGGTGGAGTCACCCCTCCACTTT. This encodes CASSRFRVESPLHF. This chain uses TRBV6-5 with TRBJ1-6; tentative D call: TRBD1 (5 bases). The CDR3 runs to 14 residues. Germline V gives CDR1 MNHEY, CDR2 SVGAGI. V gave up 6 bases and J gave up 10 bases, with 16 bases separating them.

This chain connects TRBV5-1 to TRBJ1-1, with D possibly TRBD1 on 5 matching bases. This CDR3 comprises 13 residues. Trimming removed 7 bases from V and 3 bases from J, with 13 bases in between. CDR1 SGHRS and CDR2 YFSETQ come from the germline V gene. CDR3 protein: CASAAVGDTEAFF. The CDR3, as DNA: TGCGCCAGCGCCGCGGTGGGGGACACTGAAGCTTTCTTT.

The DNA of the CDR3 is TGCGCCAGCAGCCTGGCTAGCGGGAGGGTCAATGAGCAGTTCTTC. It codes for CASSLASGRVNEQFF. The gene calls are TRBV5-1 and TRBJ2-1, with TRBD2 matching over 12 bases. The CDR3 consists of 15 residues. Trimming cost V 4 bases and J 6 bases; bases outside gene matches: 5. The germline V gene encodes CDR1 SGHRS and CDR2 YFSETQ.

This chain connects TRBV6-5 to TRBJ2-3; the D gene is possibly TRBD1 (5 bases). Germline V gene lookup returns CDR1 MNHEY and CDR2 SVGAGI. The V and J ends lost 2 bases and 4 bases respectively, with 10 bases between them. The CDR3 has 14 amino acids. The CDR3 loop is CASSYQGYPDTQYF. The CDR3 DNA follows: TGTGCCAGCAGTTACCAGGGCTACCCAGATACGCAGTATTTT.

J is TRBJ2-3 and V is TRBV7-3; possibly TRBD1 for D (6 bases). CDR1 and CDR2 (germline): SGHTA, FQGTGA. This CDR3 has 15 residues. V was pared by 5 bases and J by 0 bases, with 12 bases between. The CDR3 DNA follows: TGTGCCAGCAGCATCCAGGGGAAAAGCACAGATACGCAGTATTTT. Protein product: CASSIQGKSTDTQYF.

The J gene is TRBJ2-5, the V gene TRBV9, with D unresolved. Trimming pared 0 bases from V and 1 base from J, leaving 13 bases between. This CDR3 has 16 amino acids. Germline loops: CDR1 SGDLS, CDR2 YYNGEE. The CDR3, as DNA: TGTGCCAGCAGCGTAGAGCAAGGGAATCTCCAAGAGACCCAGTACTTC. It translates to CASSVEQGNLQETQYF.

There are a few counts of this clone. The chain uses TRBV6-2 or TRBV6-3 and TRBJ1-2; D may be TRBD1 (5 bases). Germline CDR1 MNHEY, CDR2 SVGEGT. The length of the CDR3 is 13 residues. V was pared by 2 bases and J by 8 bases, with 12 bases between. The CDR3 DNA reads TGTGCCAGCAGTTACGGAGGGGTGAGGGGCTACACCTTC. It yields the protein CASSYGGVRGYTF.

This clone has only a few counts. The chain couples TRBV7-3 to TRBJ2-1; 7 nucleotides line up with TRBD2. From germline, CDR1 is SGHTA and CDR2 FQGTGA. V shed 6 bases, J shed 7 bases, and the junction held 12 bases outside the gene matches. There are 15 residues in the CDR3. CDR3 nucleotide sequence: TGTGCCAGCAGTCGGGACTATGCCGCTGGGAATGAGCAGTTCTTC. This sequence encodes CASSRDYAAGNEQFF.

The chain couples TRBV7-3 to TRBJ2-4; D may match TRBD1 or TRBD2 (7 bases each). The V and J ends lost 5 bases and 1 base respectively, with 18 bases between them. The CDR3 is made up of 17 amino acids. The germline V gene has CDR1 SGHTA and CDR2 FQGTGA. The CDR3 loop is CASSPQGGRGAKNIQYF. The CDR3 DNA reads as TGTGCCAGCAGCCCCCAGGGGGGGAGAGGGGCCAAAAACATTCAGTACTTC. The complete variable domain, with remaining parts taken from reference TRBV7-3 and TRBJ2-4, reads GAGVSQTPSNKVTEKGKYVELRCDPISGHTALYWYRQSLGQGPEFLIYFQGTGAADDSGLPNDRFFAVRPEGSVSTLKIQRTERGDSAVYLCASSPQGGRGAKNIQYFGAGTRLSVL.

The rearrangement links TRBV6-2 or TRBV6-3 to TRBJ1-1, with a tentative D call TRBD1 (6 bases). The CDR3 has 16 residues. Germline V gene lookup returns CDR1 MNHEY and CDR2 SVGEGT. Trimming took 2 bases from V and 1 from J, leaving 14 bases between them. CDR3 nucleotide sequence: TGTGCCAGCAGTTACATAGGGGGGGGCGCGAACACTGAAGCTTTCTTT. Translation gives CASSYIGGGANTEAFF.